Listed below are T cell receptor beta chains from one sample, sequenced in a study of identical twins. TCRdb reprocessed the 5' RACE reads with MiXCR, giving one entry per CDR3 protein. The sample contains around 1.7 million distinct CDR3 sequences, about 31% of which appear only once. Sequenced material: cord blood. These receptors all stem from a newborn girl in good health. Both conserved end residues are part of each CDR3. The order of the fields is CDR3 length, J gene, V gene, clone size, D gene, CDR3 protein, CDR3 DNA. A D gene is named only where the DNA matches it firmly. A clone size is listed for some rows: how often the clone was seen (once, few, many), or a class if it is expanded.

14 | TRBJ1-4 | TRBV20-1 | - | - | CSVRPDATNEKLFF | TGCAGTGTGCGACCTGATGCAACTAATGAAAAACTGTTTTTT
15 | TRBJ2-4 | TRBV7-9 | - | - | CASSLPTLAKNIQYF | TGTGCCAGCAGCTTACCCACTTTAGCCAAAAACATTCAGTACTTC
14 | TRBJ1-1 | TRBV9 | - | - | CASSVDSANTEAFF | TGTGCCAGCAGCGTAGACAGCGCTAACACTGAAGCTTTCTTT
13 | TRBJ1-3 | TRBV29-1 | few | - | CSVEKGLGNTIYF | TGCAGCGTTGAAAAGGGGCTCGGAAACACCATATATTTT
15 | TRBJ2-2 | TRBV12-3/TRBV12-4 | few | TRBD1 | CASSYRTGNTGELFF | TGTGCCAGCAGTTATAGGACAGGGAACACCGGGGAGCTGTTTTTT
16 | TRBJ2-7 | TRBV11-2 | many | TRBD2 | CASSLRLAAFSYEQYF | TGTGCCAGCAGCTTACGACTAGCAGCCTTCTCCTACGAGCAGTACTTC
14 | TRBJ2-5 | TRBV7-8 | - | - | CASSLEVPRETQYF | TGTGCCAGCAGCTTAGAAGTCCCCCGGGAGACCCAGTACTTC
19 | TRBJ1-1 | TRBV4-2 | - | TRBD1 | CASTPLSYRAGGMNTEAFF | TGTGCCAGCACTCCACTGAGTTATAGGGCAGGGGGAATGAACACTGAAGCTTTCTTT
15 | TRBJ1-2 | TRBV2 | - | TRBD1 | CASSEDLAGGYGYTF | TGTGCCAGCAGTGAAGATCTCGCAGGGGGCTATGGCTACACCTTC
17 | TRBJ1-5 | TRBV6-5 | - | - | CASSYTSRGDSNQPQPF | TGTGCCAGCAGTTACACTTCTAGGGGGGATAGCAATCAGCCCCAGCCTTTT
15 | TRBJ1-6 | TRBV18 | few | - | CASSPLRGGDSPLHF | TGTGCCAGCTCACCACTTCGGGGTGGTGATTCACCCCTCCACTTT
17 | TRBJ2-1 | TRBV5-1 | - | TRBD2 | CASSLPSSGLDYNEQFF | TGCGCCAGCAGCTTGCCGTCTAGCGGCCTCGACTACAATGAGCAGTTCTTC
14 | TRBJ2-1 | TRBV7-7 | - | - | CASSPGQPYNEQFF | TGTGCCAGCAGCCCCGGACAGCCTTACAATGAGCAGTTCTTC
15 | TRBJ1-1 | TRBV5-1 | - | - | CASSLGQVENTEAFF | TGCGCCAGCAGCTTGGGTCAGGTGGAGAACACTGAAGCTTTCTTT
15 | TRBJ2-7 | TRBV27 | few | - | CASSISGTLQYEQYF | TGTGCCAGCAGTATCTCCGGGACTCTTCAATACGAGCAGTACTTC
15 | TRBJ1-1 | TRBV20-1 | few | - | CSARDWAHKNTEAFF | TGCAGTGCTAGAGACTGGGCCCACAAGAACACTGAAGCTTTCTTT
16 | TRBJ2-5 | TRBV10-3 | - | TRBD2 | CAISALGTSDQETQYF | TGTGCCATCAGTGCCTTAGGGACTAGCGACCAAGAGACCCAGTACTTC
14 | TRBJ2-3 | TRBV4-1 | - | TRBD2 | CASSQSPLAGPGYF | TGCGCCAGCAGCCAAAGCCCCCTAGCGGGCCCAGGGTATTTT
15 | TRBJ1-1 | TRBV9 | - | - | CASSVEGLMNTEAFF | TGTGCCAGCAGCGTAGAGGGGTTGATGAACACTGAAGCTTTCTTT
15 | TRBJ1-1 | TRBV12-3/TRBV12-4 | few | TRBD1 | CASSFGDRENTEAFF | TGTGCCAGCAGTTTCGGGGACAGGGAGAACACTGAAGCTTTCTTT
17 | TRBJ1-4 | TRBV5-1 | few | TRBD1 | CASSLSQGAPTNEKLFF | TGCGCCAGCAGCTTAAGCCAGGGGGCGCCGACTAATGAAAAACTGTTTTTT
16 | TRBJ2-3 | TRBV5-1 | - | - | CASSRPILGPEDTQYF | TGCGCCAGCAGCCGCCCTATACTAGGTCCGGAAGATACGCAGTATTTT
15 | TRBJ1-1 | TRBV5-1 | few | TRBD1 | CASSLGRDRGTEAFF | TGCGCCAGCAGCTTGGGCCGGGACAGGGGGACTGAAGCTTTCTTT
16 | TRBJ2-3 | TRBV6-1 | - | TRBD2 | CASSVRAGGRTDTQYF | TGTGCCAGCAGTGTTCGGGCGGGAGGGCGCACAGATACGCAGTATTTT
13 | TRBJ2-7 | TRBV20-1 | few | TRBD2 | CTARLGEAGEQYF | TGCACCGCAAGACTCGGGGAAGCGGGAGAGCAGTACTTC
15 | TRBJ1-2 | TRBV18 | many | - | CASSPLQQEGYGYTF | TGTGCCAGCTCACCTCTACAGCAGGAGGGGTATGGCTACACCTTC
13 | TRBJ2-7 | TRBV2 | - | - | CASSEVWVYEQYF | TGTGCCAGCAGTGAAGTATGGGTTTACGAGCAGTACTTC
14 | TRBJ1-1 | TRBV4-2 | - | - | CASSLQDRNTEAFF | TGTGCCAGCAGCCTACAGGATCGGAACACTGAAGCTTTCTTT
14 | TRBJ2-3 | TRBV20-1 | - | - | CSAPKRLSTDTQYF | TGCAGTGCTCCCAAGCGGCTTAGCACAGATACGCAGTATTTT
17 | TRBJ2-3 | TRBV7-8 | - | TRBD2 | CASSLGASGRLTDTQYF | TGTGCCAGCAGCTTAGGGGCTAGCGGCCGCCTCACAGATACGCAGTATTTT
12 | TRBJ2-1 | TRBV15 | - | - | CATSSWRGEQFF | TGTGCCACCAGCAGTTGGCGCGGTGAGCAGTTCTTC
18 | TRBJ2-2 | TRBV4-2 | - | TRBD2 | CASSRLGTSGGAVGELFF | TGTGCCAGCAGCCGGTTAGGGACTAGCGGGGGGGCAGTCGGGGAGCTGTTTTTT
14 | TRBJ2-7 | TRBV12-3/TRBV12-4 | - | TRBD1 | CASSGGQEPYEQYF | TGTGCCAGCAGTGGGGGACAGGAACCTTACGAGCAGTACTTC
17 | TRBJ2-1 | TRBV7-9 | - | - | CASSLVVVERGLPEQFF | TGTGCCAGCAGCTTAGTTGTCGTGGAGAGAGGGCTTCCTGAGCAGTTCTTC
10 | TRBJ2-7 | TRBV20-1 | many | - | CSALDYEQYF | TGCAGTGCTTTAGACTACGAGCAGTACTTC
15 | TRBJ2-1 | TRBV20-1 | once | - | CSARVGAKPDNEQFF | TGCAGTGCTAGAGTCGGGGCGAAACCTGACAATGAGCAGTTCTTC
14 | TRBJ1-2 | TRBV5-1 | - | - | CASSFQDGNYGYTF | TGCGCCAGCAGCTTTCAGGACGGCAACTATGGCTACACCTTC
18 | TRBJ2-5 | TRBV4-1 | - | TRBD1 | CASSQDRETGGVQETQYF | TGCGCCAGCAGCCAAGATCGGGAGACAGGGGGAGTCCAAGAGACCCAGTACTTC
14 | TRBJ1-2 | TRBV5-1 | - | - | CASSPATDYYGYTF | TGCGCCAGCAGCCCGGCCACGGATTACTATGGCTACACCTTC
16 | TRBJ2-5 | TRBV12-5 | - | - | CASGLSVGGGESEQYF | TGTGCTAGTGGTTTGTCTGTGGGGGGAGGTGAGTCTGAGCAGTACTTC
15 | TRBJ2-5 | TRBV21-1 | - | - | CASSKREWGYNEQYF | TGTGCCAGCAGCAAACGAGAGTGGGGTTACAATGAGCAGTACTTC
14 | TRBJ2-7 | TRBV7-2 | few | TRBD2 | CASSLEWTSYEQYF | TGTGCCAGCAGCTTAGAGTGGACTAGCTACGAGCAGTACTTC
14 | TRBJ2-1 | TRBV4-1 | many | - | CASSRRLDYNEQFF | TGCGCCAGCAGCCGGAGGCTGGATTACAATGAGCAGTTCTTC
14 | TRBJ2-7 | TRBV5-1 | - | TRBD1 | CASSPRQGHHEQYF | TGCGCCAGCAGCCCCAGACAGGGTCATCACGAGCAGTACTTC
14 | TRBJ2-1 | TRBV6-4 | - | - | CASSVYSGPLEQFF | TGTGCCAGCAGTGTATACTCAGGGCCTCTTGAGCAGTTCTTC
12 | TRBJ2-3 | TRBV12-3/TRBV12-4 | - | - | CASSLRADVQYF | TGTGCCAGCAGTTTGAGAGCGGATGTGCAGTATTTT
14 | TRBJ2-3 | TRBV20-1 | - | TRBD2 | CSARRPSGVDTQYF | TGCAGTGCTAGAAGGCCTAGCGGGGTAGATACGCAGTATTTT
16 | TRBJ2-7 | TRBV4-2 | few | TRBD2 | CASSQEGLVPNYEQYF | TGTGCCAGCAGCCAAGAGGGACTAGTCCCAAACTACGAGCAGTACTTC
13 | TRBJ2-7 | TRBV5-1 | few | TRBD1 | CASSTGARYEQYF | TGCGCCAGCAGCACAGGGGCCCGATACGAGCAGTACTTC
13 | TRBJ2-7 | TRBV6-6 | many | - | CASSYVQGYEQYF | TGTGCCAGCAGTTATGTACAGGGCTACGAGCAGTACTTC
14 | TRBJ2-7 | TRBV7-2 | once | TRBD2 | CASSSAPGGYEQYF | TGTGCCAGCAGCTCGGCCCCGGGAGGCTACGAGCAGTACTTC
14 | TRBJ1-1 | TRBV6-5 | few | - | CASSYEGLWTEAFF | TGTGCCAGCAGTTACGAGGGTTTATGGACTGAAGCTTTCTTT
13 | TRBJ1-2 | TRBV28 | few | TRBD1 | CASSLRTGQGDTF | TGTGCCAGCAGTTTACGGACGGGACAGGGGGACACCTTC